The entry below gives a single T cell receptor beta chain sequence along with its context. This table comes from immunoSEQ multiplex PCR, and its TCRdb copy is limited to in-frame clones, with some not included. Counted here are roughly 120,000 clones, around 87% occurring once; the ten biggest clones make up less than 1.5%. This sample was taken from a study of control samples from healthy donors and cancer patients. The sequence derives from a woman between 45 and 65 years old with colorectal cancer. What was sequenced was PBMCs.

CDR3 in DNA: TGTGCCAGCAGCTTAGCGCGGGGAGGGGACACTGAAGCTTTCTTT. Translation gives CASSLARGGDTEAFF. The chain has TRBV7-6 and TRBJ1-1; weak D call: TRBD1 (5 bases). Trimming shortened V by 0 bases and J by 3 bases, and 11 bases separated the two germline ends. Germline CDR1 and CDR2: SGHVS and FNYEAQ. This CDR3 spans 15 amino acids.